Each of the 10 T cell receptor beta chains below was sequenced from the same sample in a study of CD8 T cells in Susac syndrome (dated by TCRdb to the late 2010s). The library was produced with the immunoSEQ multiplex PCR assay. RNA was extracted using the RNeasy kit, and about 0.45 to 1 ug of the RNA was reverse transcribed with random hexamers. TCRdb trimmed public reads at Q25 via fastp, called clones via MiXCR and kept in-frame beta chains. Each entry is one CDR3 protein sequence, shown with its most common DNA and genes. This sample gives over 130,000 distinct CDR3 sequences in total; around 93% of them show up just once. The ten largest clones represent 0.13% to 0.15% of the sample. Sequences were obtained from CD4+ T cells from PBMCs. The receptor source for this set is a human donor with Susac syndrome.

The rearrangement uses TRBV28 and TRBJ2-1; D may match TRBD1 or TRBD2 (5 bases each). The CDR3 loop spans 13 amino acids. Looked up from germline, CDR1 is MDHEN and CDR2 is SYDVKM. Trimming left V 9 bases short and J 9 bases short, with 18 bases between. CDR3 bases: TGTGCCAGTAGAGGGGCCCAAGGGAGTGAGCAGTTCTTC. Encoded protein: CASRGAQGSEQFF.

This rearrangement joins TRBV3-1 to TRBJ1-2, with no clear D. V was clipped by 1 base and J by 2 bases, with 8 bases between them. This CDR3 has 14 residues. CDR1 is LGHDT, CDR2 YNNKEL, per germline (reference sequence). DNA for the CDR3: TGTGCCAGCAGCCAAGTTACGGGAAACTATGGCTACACCTTC. Translated: CASSQVTGNYGYTF.

The chain has TRBV30 and TRBJ2-7, with 7 positions matching TRBD2. This CDR3 is 13 amino acids long. The V segment lost 0 bases and the J segment 2 bases; nucleotides outside the gene matches: 1. Germline values: CDR1 GTSNPN, CDR2 SVGIG (reference sequence). In DNA, the CDR3 is TGTGCCTGGAGTGTAGGGACTACCTACGAGCAGTACTTC. Translation gives CAWSVGTTYEQYF. The full variable domain, completed using reference TRBV30 and TRBJ2-7, is SQTIHQWPATLVQPVGSPLSLECTVEGTSNPNLYWYRQAAGRGLQLLFYSVGIGQISSEVPQNLSASRPQDRQFILSSKKLLLSDSGFYLCAWSVGTTYEQYFGPGTRLTVT.

J is TRBJ1-4 and V is TRBV9; D may be TRBD1 (5 bases). The ends were cut back, 3 bases at V and 8 bases at J, with 17 bases in the middle. This CDR3 comprises 15 residues. Germline V gene lookup returns CDR1 SGDLS and CDR2 YYNGEE. In nucleotides, the CDR3 is TGTGCCAGCAGCGATGACAGTTCCCTGAGCGAAAAACTGTTTTTT. As protein: CASSDDSSLSEKLFF.

V is TRBV6-5 and J is TRBJ2-1, with 7 bases that match TRBD2. This CDR3 is 14 amino acids long. CDR1 is MNHEY, CDR2 SVGAGI, per germline. After removal of 10 bases from V and 7 bases from J, the junction contained 13 bases not matched to a gene. The CDR3: CATISSPGRNEQFF. Written as DNA, the CDR3 is TGTGCCACCATTAGCAGCCCCGGGAGGAATGAGCAGTTCTTC.

The chain is built from TRBV6-4 and TRBJ1-1; 9 bases are a match to TRBD1. Germline lookup yields CDR1 MRHNA and CDR2 SNTAGT. The CDR3 sequence is 14 residues long. V trimming: 6 bases; J trimming: 4 bases; junction bases outside the gene matches: 6. The DNA of the CDR3 is TGTGCCAGCAGCCCGGACAGGGGTTTCACTGAAGCTTTCTTT. As protein: CASSPDRGFTEAFF.

The rearrangement uses TRBV7-9 and TRBJ1-2; D unclear. With 5 bases removed from V and 8 bases from J, the gap between germline ends came to 24 bases. Germline V gene data show CDR1 as SEHNR and CDR2 as FQNEAQ (reference sequence). The CDR3 totals 16 residues. The DNA of the CDR3 is TGTGCCAGCAGCGTACACTCAGCGCCGGGAAGTGGAGGCTACACCTTC. Translation: CASSVHSAPGSGGYTF.

The chain is built from TRBV18 and TRBJ2-1; 8 bases match TRBD2. V trimming: 3 bases; J trimming: 8 bases; junction bases outside the gene matches: 12. Germline-derived CDR1 and CDR2 are KGHSH and LQKENI. The CDR3 runs to 16 residues. The CDR3 spells CASSPTAGTRGDEQFF. In nucleotides, the CDR3 is TGTGCCAGCTCACCGACCGCCGGGACTAGGGGGGATGAGCAGTTCTTC.

This chain links TRBV30 with TRBJ1-2, with 7 bases that match TRBD1. Germline V gene data show CDR1 as GTSNPN and CDR2 as SVGIG (reference sequence). The CDR3 covers 12 residues. V shed 2 bases and J 8 bases; nucleotides not matched to a gene: 5. This chain's CDR3 is CAWSRQGNGYTF. The CDR3 DNA sequence: TGTGCCTGGAGTAGACAGGGAAACGGCTACACCTTC.

In its sample, this clonotype was seen once. The rearrangement links TRBV20-1 to TRBJ1-5; 7 bases are a match to TRBD1. Losses at the gene ends were 6 bases for V and 5 bases for J; bases not matched to a gene: 10. The CDR3 runs 14 residues. Germline V gives CDR1 DFQATT, CDR2 SNEGSKA (reference sequence). The CDR3 bases are TGCAGTGCGCGCCGACAGGGTGTTGATCAGCCCCAGCATTTT. The encoded protein is CSARRQGVDQPQHF.